This entry concerns a single T cell receptor beta chain. As yet, its antigen is unknown. The source of the sample is a study of shared clonotypes between healthy human individuals. General study results and limits: What naive subsets generally showed was a larger estimated richness than memory subsets showed.

V lost 0 bases to trimming and J lost 3 bases; unmatched junction nucleotides: 8. The CDR3 spans 17 residues. CDR1 LGHNA and CDR2 YNFKEQ come from the germline V gene. Produced via immunoSEQ multiplex PCR; TCRdb's table is partial and in-frame only. The sample lists about 590,000 clones; less than 97% were seen once. Only CD45RO-negative cells positively selected for CCR7 counted as naive CD8 cells, so terminally differentiated effector memory CD45RA+ cells were excluded. The V call is TRBV4-2, the J call TRBJ2-3; TRBD2 matches 8 bases. Specimen: naive CD8+ T cells sorted from blood. This TCR was recovered from a woman aged 25 to 39 in good health. The CDR3 sequence: CASSQDRVGTRTDTQYF. The CDR3 DNA reads TGTGCCAGCAGCCAAGATCGAGTTGGGACTAGAACAGATACGCAGTATTTT.